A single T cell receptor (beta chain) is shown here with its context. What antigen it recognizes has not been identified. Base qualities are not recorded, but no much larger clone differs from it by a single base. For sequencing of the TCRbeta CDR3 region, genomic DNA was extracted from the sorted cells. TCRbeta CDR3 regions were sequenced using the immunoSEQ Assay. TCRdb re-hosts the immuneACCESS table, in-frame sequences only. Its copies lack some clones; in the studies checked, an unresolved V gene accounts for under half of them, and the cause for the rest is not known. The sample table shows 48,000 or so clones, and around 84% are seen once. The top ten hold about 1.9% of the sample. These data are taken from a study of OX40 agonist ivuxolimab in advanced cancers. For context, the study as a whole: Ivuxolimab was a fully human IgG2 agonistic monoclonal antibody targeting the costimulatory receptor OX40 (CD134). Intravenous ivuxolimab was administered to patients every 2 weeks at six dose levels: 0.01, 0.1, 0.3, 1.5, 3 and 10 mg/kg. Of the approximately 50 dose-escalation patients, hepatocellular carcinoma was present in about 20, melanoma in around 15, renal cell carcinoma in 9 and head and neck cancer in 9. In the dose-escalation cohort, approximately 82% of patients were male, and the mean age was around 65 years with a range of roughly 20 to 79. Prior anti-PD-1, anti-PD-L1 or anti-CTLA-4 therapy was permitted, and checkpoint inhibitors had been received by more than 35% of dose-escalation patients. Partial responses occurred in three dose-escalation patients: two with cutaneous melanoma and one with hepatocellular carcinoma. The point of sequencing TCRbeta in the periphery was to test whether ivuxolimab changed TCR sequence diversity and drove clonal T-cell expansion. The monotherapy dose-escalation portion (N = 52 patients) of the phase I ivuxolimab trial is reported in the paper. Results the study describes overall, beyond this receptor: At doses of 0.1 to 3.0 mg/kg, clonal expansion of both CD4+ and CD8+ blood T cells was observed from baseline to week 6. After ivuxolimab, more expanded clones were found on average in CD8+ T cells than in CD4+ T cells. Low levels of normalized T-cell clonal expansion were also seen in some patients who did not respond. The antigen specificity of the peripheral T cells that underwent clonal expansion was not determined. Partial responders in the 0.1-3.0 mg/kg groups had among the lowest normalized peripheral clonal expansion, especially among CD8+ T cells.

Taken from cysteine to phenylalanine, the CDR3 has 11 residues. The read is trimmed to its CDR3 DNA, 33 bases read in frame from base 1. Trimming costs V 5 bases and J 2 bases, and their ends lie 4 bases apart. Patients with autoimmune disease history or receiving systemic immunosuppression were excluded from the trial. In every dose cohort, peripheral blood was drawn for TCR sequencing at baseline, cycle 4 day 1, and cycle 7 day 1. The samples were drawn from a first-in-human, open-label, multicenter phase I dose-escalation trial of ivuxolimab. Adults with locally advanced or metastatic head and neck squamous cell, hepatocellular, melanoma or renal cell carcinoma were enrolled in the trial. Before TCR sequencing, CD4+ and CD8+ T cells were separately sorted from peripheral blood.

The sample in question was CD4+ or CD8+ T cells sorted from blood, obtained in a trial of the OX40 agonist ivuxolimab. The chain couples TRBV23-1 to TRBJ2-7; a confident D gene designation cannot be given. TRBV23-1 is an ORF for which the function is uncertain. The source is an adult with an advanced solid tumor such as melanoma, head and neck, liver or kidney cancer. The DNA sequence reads TGCGCCAGCAGTTCCCCCTACGAGCAGTACTTC. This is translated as CASSSPYEQYF.